This T cell receptor beta chain was observed in a study of blood T cell repertoires in COVID-19. Study background: Specimens from acute and convalescent COVID-19 originated in the United States, Italy and Spain. T cells, B-cell-depleted T cells, or PBMCs supplied cDNA or gDNA.

The repertoire was sequenced with immunoSEQ multiplex PCR; TCRdb's copy has only in-frame clones and lacks some. The sample includes about 350,000 clones, 80% to 90% of them seen just once. The germline V and J ends were trimmed by 3 bases and 7 bases, with 14 bases remaining between them. The CDR3 loop spans 15 amino acids. CDR1 and CDR2 from the germline V gene are KGHDR and SFDVKD. A Seattle source enrolled patients during active infection and followed them longitudinally. The sequence was collected from a woman in her sixties or seventies with COVID-19, enrolled during active disease. The chain links TRBV24-1 to TRBJ2-2, with a tentative D call TRBD2 (7 bases). Specimen: peripheral blood. The CDR3: CATSDAGAQSGELFF. The CDR3 DNA is TGTGCCACCAGTGATGCGGGGGCGCAAAGCGGGGAGCTGTTTTTT.